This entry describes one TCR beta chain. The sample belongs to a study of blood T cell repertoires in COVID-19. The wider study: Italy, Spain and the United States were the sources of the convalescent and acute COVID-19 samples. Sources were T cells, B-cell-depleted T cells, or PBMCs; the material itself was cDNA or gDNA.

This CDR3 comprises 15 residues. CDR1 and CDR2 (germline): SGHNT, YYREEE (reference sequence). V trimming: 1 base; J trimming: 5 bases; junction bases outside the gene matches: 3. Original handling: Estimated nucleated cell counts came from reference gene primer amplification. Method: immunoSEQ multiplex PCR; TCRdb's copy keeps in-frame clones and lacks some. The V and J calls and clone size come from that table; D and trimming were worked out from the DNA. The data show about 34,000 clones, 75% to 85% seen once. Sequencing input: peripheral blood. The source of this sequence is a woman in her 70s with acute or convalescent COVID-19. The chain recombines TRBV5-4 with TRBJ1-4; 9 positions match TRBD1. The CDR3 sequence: CASSLMGQGNEKLFF. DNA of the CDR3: TGTGCCAGCAGCTTGATGGGACAGGGCAATGAAAAACTGTTTTTT.